This TCR beta chain appears in the sequencing data of a study of graft-versus-host responses after intestinal transplantation (dated by TCRdb to the early 2020s). About the study as a whole: The transplants that recipients received were multivisceral, liver-intestinal, or isolated intestinal. Anti-thymocyte globulin induction was given to all recipients, followed by maintenance tacrolimus and steroids for around three years. After intestinal transplantation, graft-versus-host and host-versus-graft alloreactive T cell clones were followed in the graft, circulation and bone marrow using bulk TCR-beta CDR3 sequencing. Alloreactive clones were identified by sequencing pre-transplant mixed lymphocyte reaction products and comparing these products with unstimulated pre-transplant donor and recipient T cells. The cohort enrolled around 25 intestinal transplant recipients including one retransplant, and a few patients lacking pretransplant specimens were excluded. A peak of at least 4% donor T cells among recipient peripheral blood mononuclear cells was the definition used for donor T cell macrochimerism. Instead of going to the commercial service, samples from a few later patients were sequenced in-house on an Illumina MiSeq and processed with MiXCR. The investigation overall reported the following: GvH clones turned up in recipient bone marrow, with some appearing earlier in ileal mucosa or blood, a pattern consistent with an intestinal mucosal origin. Patients with donor T cell macrochimerism had high GvH to HvG T cell clonal ratios in their allografts. The conclusions were limited by the relatively low number and heterogeneity of the intestinal transplant patients. Early after transplant, peak levels of circulating GvH clones were associated with declines in HvG clones.

This clone has only one observation. It has no known antigen specificity. Base qualities are not provided; no much larger clone lies one nucleotide away. Spanning cysteine to phenylalanine, the CDR3 consists of 18 amino acids. Kept here is only the CDR3 DNA, which spans 54 bases and is read in frame from base 1. As encoded in the germline V gene (reference sequence), CDR1 is SEHNR while CDR2 is FQNEAQ. Between the V and J ends, shortened by 5 bases and 2 bases respectively, the junction contains 24 bases. The time point label here, explained by the study, means: cells obtained before transplantation from donor or recipient. CD3+CD4+ and CD3+CD8+ populations were FACS-sorted from unstimulated pre-transplant donor and recipient cells taken from spleen or lymph nodes. Library prep was done by the immunoSEQ multiplex PCR assay. For most patients, genomic DNA was isolated using the Qiagen DNeasy Blood and Tissue Kit and was shipped frozen to Adaptive Biotechnologies for TCR sequencing. For most patients, high-throughput TCR-beta CDR3 sequencing of genomic DNA was performed by Adaptive Biotechnologies. As for how the authors treated the data: Adaptive's ImmunoSEQ software supplied the TCR sequencing data for around 17 patients, while MiXCR and VDJtools were used to process three other patients. To correct CD4 versus CD8 sorting errors, sequences present in both subsets at a frequency ratio below 5:1 were removed. CDR3 nucleotide sequences shared between donor and recipient were removed because their origin could not be assigned. To be classed as alloreactive, a clone needed at least 2-fold expansion over unstimulated cells and a minimum CFSE-low frequency of 0.002% (template counts) or 0.001% (read counts). Clones were considered mappable if detected in sequenced pre-transplant spleen, lymph node, or MLR CFSE-low populations of the donor or recipient. Cumulative frequency of alloreactive clones was calculated as a percentage of all sequences weighted by copy number. In its TCRdb copy, this immuneACCESS table keeps in-frame sequences only and misses some clones. Where compared with another copy, unresolved V genes explain less than half of these, and the others have no known cause. Clone size and the V and J calls come from that table; the DNA yielded D and trimming. The sample table holds about 89,000 clones, of which 90% to 95% were seen once. The ten largest clonotypes hold about 2% of the sample.

The sequencing used unstimulated CD8+ T cells sorted from spleen or lymph node cells, collected before intestinal transplant. Recombination connected TRBV7-9 to TRBJ1-2; TRBD1 is a weak D gene call, 6 bases matching. The source is a human donor who received an intestinal transplant. The CDR3 protein is CASSPTGIFLRRNYGYTF. The nucleotide sequence reads TGTGCCAGCAGCCCTACAGGGATCTTTCTTCGTCGGAACTATGGCTACACCTTC.